This T cell receptor beta chain was profiled in a study of T-cell memory formation after mild COVID-19 (dated by TCRdb to the early 2020s). A note on the overall study: Most TCR sequence clusters were specific to one of the two donors. In a couple of donors, T-cell clones that expanded and contracted after mild COVID-19 were followed by sequencing TCRalpha and TCRbeta repertoires longitudinally. The cohort was made up of two young adult volunteers, one female and one male, who were previously healthy.

Inclusive of the bounding cysteine and phenylalanine, the CDR3 is 15 residues long. Only the CDR3 part of the read is kept: 45 bases, read in frame from the first base. Trimming takes 6 bases off V and 4 bases off J; junction bases not matched to a gene: 13. As encoded in the germline V gene (reference sequence), CDR1 is DFQATT while CDR2 is SNEGSKA. Comments on this clonotype: Which antigen it targets is not known. Base quality data are lacking; no much larger clone is found one base away.

Ficoll-Paque density gradient centrifugation was the method used to isolate PBMCs. Study-wide findings and limitations: Some responding clones were detected in pre-infection memory, which suggested that pre-existing cross-reactive memory T cells had joined the SARS-CoV-2 response. SARS-CoV-2 specificity of the second-wave clones peaking on day 37 was not confirmed. Balanced CD4/CD8 phenotypes were observed for clones contracting from day 15 to 85, whereas a bias towards CD4+ was observed for a second wave of clones expanding from day 15 to 37. Contracting CD4+ clones turned up mainly in the CM and EM memory subsets, whereas EMRA was where CD8+ clones were enriched. The study included only a couple of mild cases, and larger cohorts that include severe cases with pre-infection samples were judged to be necessary.

TCRdb shows the sequencer as Illumina NovaSeq 6000. Using 5'RACE with constant-segment primers, TCRalpha and TCRbeta cDNA libraries were constructed, with sample barcodes and unique molecular identifiers added in the process. Trizol reagent was used to extract RNA from every sample. Amplification of the libraries took two PCR steps, and the second step added a second sample barcode plus Illumina TruSeq adapters. Sequencing of libraries was performed on an Illumina NovaSeq with 2 x 150 bp paired-end reads. The paper's processing steps were these. Demultiplexing of reads and collapsing into UMI-guided consensus sequences were performed with migec v1.2.7. Using mixcr v2.1.11, UMI consensuses were aligned to TRA and TRB V and J templates and then assembled into clonotypes. A clonotype was counted as expanded or contracted only when both edgeR and NoisET called the clonotype significant, with the noise models trained on biological replicates. For edgeR calls, the thresholds were a false discovery rate-adjusted p below 0.01 and a log2 fold-change of 1. As an exploratory analysis of dynamics, max-normalized trajectories of the 1000 most abundant clonotypes were examined with PCA combined with hierarchical clustering. Separately sequenced CD4+ and CD8+ repertoires were used to assign a CD4 or CD8 phenotype to each responding clone. TCRdb reprocessing: public reads trimmed at Q25 with fastp, clones called with MiXCR, in-frame beta chains kept. Records with the same CDR3 protein are collapsed into one entry carrying the most frequent genes and DNA. TCRdb's processing, not the authors', yielded these V and J calls. In this sample the table shows 110,000 to 150,000 distinct CDR3 sequences, less than 25% of which occur a single time. The ten largest clonotypes hold less than 25% of the sample.

The material sequenced was PBMCs or a T cell subset sorted from them (not recorded which). The V and J genes are TRBV20-1 and TRBJ2-3; TRBD2 lines up with 7 middle nucleotides. The clonotype originates from an adult woman who had mild COVID-19 (a few samples of this study predate the infection). The sample titles of this study are shuffled in the database, so cell type and time point are left out; the donor was told from shared clones. The nucleotide sequence reads TGCAGTGCCCCTCCTCCGGGGGGAGGAGCAGATACGCAGTATTTT. This gives the protein CSAPPPGGGADTQYF.